Detailed here is one T cell receptor (beta chain). What this receptor recognizes is not known. No qualities accompany the bases; no much larger clone lies one base away. The entire isolated RNA was reverse transcribed using the High Capacity cDNA Reverse Transcription Kit, and thus expressed TCRB transcripts were sequenced. Deep immunoSEQ sequencing was performed on naive, central memory and regulatory T cell samples, with an average of roughly 4 million total reads per sample. After sorted cells were lysed in RLT buffer, RNA was extracted with DNase-treated RNeasy Micro or Mini kits, with the choice depending on cell number. To prevent cross-contamination, each cell subset was processed individually, whereas patient and healthy donor samples were processed jointly. The immunoSEQ multiplex PCR was used to amplify TCRB sequences from cDNA, generating 87-bp fragments that spanned the CDR3 region. Sequencing of the amplicons was done on the Illumina HiSeq platform. Regarding the original processing steps: Synthetic template baselines were used to correct PCR bias computationally, reads within Hamming distance 2 were collapsed, and singletons that could not be merged were discarded. Reads were aligned against IMGT so that V, D and J genes, CDR3 length and insertions or deletions at six rearrangement sites could be assigned. Within each subset, clonotype counts were normalized to sorted cell number, after which true diversity and Gini coefficients were computed with the tcR R package. The overlap coefficient, calculated on TCRB nucleotide sequences, was used to quantify repertoire sharing. The source is immuneACCESS, and TCRdb retained only in-frame sequences with V and J called. Part of the clones is not carried over; for the studies checked, unresolved V genes explain less than half of this, and the remainder is unexplained. D and trimming come from the DNA, and the V and J calls and clone size come from that table. This sample has about 27,000 clones in its table, and roughly 56% of those were observed once. The ten largest clones take up 1.5% of the sample.

CDR3 length: 12 amino acids, cysteine to phenylalanine. This entry keeps only the CDR3 DNA: 36 bases, framed from base 1. The germline V gene yields SGHRS for CDR1 and YFSETQ for CDR2. Germline trimming: 7 bases from V, 4 bases from J; junction bases outside gene matches: 4. A single peripheral blood draw of around 0.11 L on average was collected from each donor into heparinised tubes. Naive, central memory, regulatory and stem cell-like memory CD4+ T cells were sorted on a BD FACSAria II using a panel including CD45RO, CCR7, CD25, CD127, CD95 and CD27. All sorted populations exceeded 95% purity. PBMCs were isolated right away by Lymphoprep density gradient centrifugation and were stained directly, without culture. Samples were stained and sorted in pairs, with one healthy donor and one patient per experiment, so that batch effects were minimized. This sample is part of a study of beta chain features in type 1 diabetes (dated by TCRdb to between 2018 and 2020). For the study in its entirety: Mean age, gender distribution, total cell number and subset yield did not differ between patients and healthy donors. In the study, recently diagnosed type 1 diabetes patients and matched healthy donors were compared on the TCRB repertoires of their sorted circulating CD4+ T cell subsets. Whereas all 28 donors provided naive and central memory subsets, regulatory and stem cell-like memory subsets were isolated from just 8 patients and about 8 healthy donors. Across all samples, 107,917,701 sorted cells were examined, and cell number per subset correlated strongly with RNA yield. Study-wide conclusions, independent of this receptor: PCR may preferentially amplify shorter templates, but because patient and control samples were amplified and corrected together, any resulting skew would affect both groups equally. Naive, central memory and regulatory TCRB repertoires appeared to be more similar among patients than among healthy donors. At VDJ recombination sites, patients with type 1 diabetes made fewer insertions and deleted more nucleotides, a pattern implying thymic rearrangement abnormalities. Only small numbers of individuals were included in the HLA sub-analyses, which left unresolved whether HLA type had any influence on TCRB rearrangement. In all four CD4+ subsets, TCRB CDR3 length was moderately but significantly shorter in type 1 diabetes patients. Sequencing cDNA rather than genomic DNA could over-represent highly expressing activated cells, although activation and CD3 levels did not differ between groups.

The sample was Tregs from blood. What the cell subset or site label conveys for this sample: regulatory CD4+ T cells. This clonotype originated in a woman aged 18 to 35 with type 1 diabetes. This chain joins TRBV5-1 to TRBJ2-7, and TRBD1 matches 8 of the central bases. At the DNA level, the sequence is TGCGCCAGCTCGACAGGGGAATACGAGCAGTACTTC. Protein translation: CASSTGEYEQYF.